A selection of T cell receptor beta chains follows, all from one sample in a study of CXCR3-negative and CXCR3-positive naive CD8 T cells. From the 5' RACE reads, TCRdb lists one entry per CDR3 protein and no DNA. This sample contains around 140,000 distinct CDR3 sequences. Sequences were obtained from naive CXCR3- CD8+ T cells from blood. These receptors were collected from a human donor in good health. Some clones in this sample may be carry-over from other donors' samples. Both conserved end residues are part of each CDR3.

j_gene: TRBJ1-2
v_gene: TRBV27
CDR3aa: CASSFDGGGYGYTF

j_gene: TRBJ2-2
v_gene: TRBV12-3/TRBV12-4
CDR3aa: CASSLGAGGPTGELFF

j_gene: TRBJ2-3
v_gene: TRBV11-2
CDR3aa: CASSLAPGSSDTQYF

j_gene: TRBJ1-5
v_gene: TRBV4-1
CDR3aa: CASSQSFLQGLPQHF

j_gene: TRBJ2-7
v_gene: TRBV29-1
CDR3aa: CSVEATSYEQYF

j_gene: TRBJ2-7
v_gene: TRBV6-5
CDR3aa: CASSYSNGATYEQYF

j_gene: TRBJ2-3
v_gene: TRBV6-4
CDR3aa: CASSGSGGATDTQYF

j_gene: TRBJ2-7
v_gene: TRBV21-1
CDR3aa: CASPQDRSWTRAIYEQYF

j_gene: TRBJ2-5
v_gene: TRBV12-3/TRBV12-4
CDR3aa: CASSHTGGAGETQYF

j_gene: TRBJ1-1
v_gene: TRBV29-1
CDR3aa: CSVPGPNTEAFF

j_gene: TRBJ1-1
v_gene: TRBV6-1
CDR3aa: CASSGGIMNTEAFF

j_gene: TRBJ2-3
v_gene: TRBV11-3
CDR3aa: CASSLVGLEDTQYF

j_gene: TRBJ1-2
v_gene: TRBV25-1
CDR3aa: CASSELYGYTF

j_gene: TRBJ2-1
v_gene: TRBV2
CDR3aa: CASPAELQSSYNEQFF

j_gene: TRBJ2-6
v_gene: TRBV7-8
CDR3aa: CASSPLTGANVLTF